A selection of T cell receptor beta chains follows, all from one sample in a study of preoperative IRX-2 immunotherapy in early breast cancer. Libraries were prepared by immunoSEQ multiplex PCR; TCRdb keeps only in-frame clonotypes and omits some of them. The data hold about 2,000 clones, with about three quarters observed a single time. The input for sequencing was tumor tissue, taken before IRX-2 immunotherapy. The receptors stem from a human donor with breast cancer. CDR3s include the opening cysteine and the closing phenylalanine or tryptophan. Fields, in order: V gene, D gene, J gene, CDR3 protein. A D gene is named only where the DNA matches it firmly.

>TRBV18|-|TRBJ1-6
CASSQAARNSPLHF
>TRBV18|TRBD1|TRBJ1-1
CASSPGQGTEAFF
>TRBV29-1|-|TRBJ2-7
CSARSGNLDEQYF
>TRBV11-3|-|TRBJ2-1
CASSYTGDSGNEQFF
>TRBV11-3|-|TRBJ2-7
CASSLGSGMDEQYF
>TRBV6-8|TRBD1|TRBJ1-1
CASSYRDRGRPEAFF
>TRBV15|TRBD2|TRBJ2-5
CATSRGGTSGPQETQYF
>TRBV11-3|TRBD2|TRBJ2-3
CASSAILAGAFADTQYF
>TRBV11-3|TRBD1|TRBJ1-2
CASSLVGGQGHGYTF
>TRBV30|TRBD1|TRBJ1-2
CAWSSDRGQSGYTF
>TRBV19|TRBD1|TRBJ1-3
CASSISGTGVWYGNTIYF
>TRBV11-3|TRBD1|TRBJ2-7
CASSPYLGTGVNEQYF
>TRBV15|TRBD1|TRBJ2-1
CATSRDLGTVNEQFF
>TRBV18|TRBD1|TRBJ2-2
CASSPSDRGAGELFF
>TRBV19|TRBD1|TRBJ2-2
CASSILTGNAGELFF
>TRBV11-3|-|TRBJ1-1
CASSFFQGNGDTEAFF
>TRBV6-8|-|TRBJ2-5
CASSYRDKETQYF
>TRBV6-8|TRBD2|TRBJ2-1
CASSYRRTSGDNEQFF